Listed below are T cell receptor beta chains from one sample, sequenced in a study of T cells in Graves' hyperthyroidism and ophthalmopathy. TCRdb processed the multiplex PCR reads anew with MiXCR; each CDR3 protein has one entry. The sample consists of more than 350,000 distinct CDR3 sequences, 13% to 15% of them appearing once. Sequencing was performed on blood. These receptor sequences come from a woman aged 60-75 years with Graves' ophthalmopathy. The CDR3 runs from the conserved cysteine through the conserved F or W. A D gene is named only where the DNA matches it firmly. Expanded clones get a size class; other rows say once, few or many, or leave the size out.

D | J | V | size | length | DNA | CDR3
- | TRBJ2-1 | TRBV2 | many | 13 | TGTGCCAGCAGTTCCCGAGGAGTTAATGAGCAGTTCTTC | CASSSRGVNEQFF
TRBD2 | TRBJ2-1 | TRBV29-1 | - | 12 | TGCAGCGTTGTACTAGCGAGCAATGAGCAGTTCTTC | CSVVLASNEQFF
- | TRBJ2-5 | TRBV28 | many | 15 | TGTGCCAGCCCCCCCCCCCAGGGACGTTGGGAGACCCAGTACTTC | CASPPPQGRWETQYF
- | TRBJ2-6 | TRBV18 | many | 14 | TGTGCCAGCTCACTTGCCTCTGGGGCCAACGTCCTGACTTTC | CASSLASGANVLTF
TRBD2 | TRBJ2-2 | TRBV28 | many | 14 | TGTGCCAGCAGGACTAGCGGGAGGGCCGGGGAGCTGTTTTTT | CASRTSGRAGELFF
- | TRBJ1-2 | TRBV2 | many | 14 | TGTGCCAGCAGTGAACGTCCTTCGAACTATGGCTACACCTTC | CASSERPSNYGYTF
- | TRBJ1-2 | TRBV29-1 | many | 11 | TGCAGCGGGACAAGCGGCTATGGCTACACCTTC | CSGTSGYGYTF
TRBD1 | TRBJ1-5 | TRBV30 | many | 16 | TGTGCCTGGGACCCGGGACAGGGAGTGGTTAATCAGCCCCAGCATTTT | CAWDPGQGVVNQPQHF
TRBD2 | TRBJ2-3 | TRBV5-1 | many | 15 | TGCGCCAGCAAACATAGCGGGAACGTAGCAGATACGCAGTATTTT | CASKHSGNVADTQYF
TRBD1 | TRBJ1-2 | TRBV12-3/TRBV12-4 | many | 13 | TGTGCCAGCAGTTTGGCAGGGGGCTACGGCTACACCTTC | CASSLAGGYGYTF
TRBD2 | TRBJ2-1 | TRBV24-1 | - | 15 | TGTGCCACCAGTGATCCGGGACTAGCGGTCGATGAGCAGTTCTTC | CATSDPGLAVDEQFF
- | TRBJ1-5 | TRBV20-1 | - | 19 | TGCAGTGCTAGGGGTGGGGTGGGTTCTGTTTTTCGTAGCAATCAGCCCCAGCATTTT | CSARGGVGSVFRSNQPQHF
TRBD1 | TRBJ2-5 | TRBV5-1 | - | 15 | TGCGCCAGCAGCTCGACAGGGGGTTTTCAAGAGACCCAGTACTTC | CASSSTGGFQETQYF
- | TRBJ2-3 | TRBV20-1 | few | 14 | TGCAGTGCTAGAGTTCAATCCCGAGGGGATACGCAGTATTTT | CSARVQSRGDTQYF
- | TRBJ1-2 | TRBV4-2 | many | 15 | TGTGCCAGCAGCCAAGTGGGCGTCACTAACTATGGCTACACCTTC | CASSQVGVTNYGYTF